The text below deals with one T cell receptor (beta chain). Its antigen is currently not known. Base qualities are not recorded, but no much larger clone differs from it by a single base. This specimen belongs to a study of shared clonotypes between healthy human individuals (dated by TCRdb to about 2020). In terms of the full investigation: The cohort included a few men and two women between 18 and 49 years of age. For each donor, CD4 naive and CD4 memory were each given three plates, CD8 naive was given two plates, and CD8 memory was given one plate. To estimate repertoire size and how much clonotypes are shared between individuals, the study performed deep sequencing of blood TCR repertoires from a handful of healthy adults. Each donor's leukapheresis produced roughly between roughly 0.85 and 10 billion PBMCs. To increase sequencing depth and limit assay-specific biases, TCR repertoire library preparation and sequencing were carried out by different laboratories using diverse techniques. General conclusions and limits of the study: Because the study included a small number of donors, the genetic and exposure-history diversity represented was limited. When a few donors were compared, the shared fraction of clonotypes was around 4.6% for naive CD4, approximately 3.5% for naive CD8, more than 2% for memory CD4, and 0.3% to 0.5% for memory CD8. Sampling was limited to blood, and TCR repertoires in tissue likely differ from TCR repertoires in blood. Compared with non-shared clonotypes, clonotypes shared by all four sorted-subset donors had higher generation probabilities. Pairwise subsampling led to the expectation that sequencing depth would affect the degree of clonotype sharing among donors. Even with the large sequencing depth, rarefaction of the sorted-subset datasets indicated that sequencing was incomplete. Naive subsets generally had larger estimated clonotype richness than memory subsets did.

TCR CDR3 regions were amplified from genomic DNA by multiplex PCR using the deep immunoSEQ assay. Extracted genomic DNA from each cell subset was distributed evenly across all wells of several immunoSEQ 96-well plates, and each plate was treated as a replicate. Each replicate PCR for sorted subsets received about 200 ng genomic DNA, equal to roughly 29,000 T cell genomes. Purified libraries were quantified with a Qubit 3.0 fluorometer, sized on a Bioanalyzer 2100, and re-quantified with the KAPA Library Quantification kit. Each immunoSEQ 96-well plate was sequenced on its own single-read 150-cycle Illumina NextSeq 550 flow cell. In the authors' own workflow: Because only junctional sequences without quality scores were contained in the immunoSEQ output, filtering matching that applied to full-length reads could not be performed. To assign V/J genes and CDR3, sequences were annotated using PyIR, a Python wrapper for IgBLAST v1.9, with IMGT germline references. Reads were filtered out if the reads had weak V/J assignments (E-value above 1e-6), no CDR3, stop codons, out-of-frame junctions, or ambiguous translated residues. V3J clonotypes were defined as sequences sharing the same inferred V gene, J gene, and CDR3 amino acid sequence. The percentage overlap between two repertoires was calculated by dividing the number of shared unique clonotypes by the size of the smaller repertoire. Repertoire richness was assessed with RTK rarefaction, the Chao1 estimator, and Recon v2.1 estimates of unobserved clonotypes. OLGA was used to compute generation probabilities for all TCRbeta clonotypes that the gDNA method yielded from several donors. Drawn from immuneACCESS, this table holds only the in-frame rearrangements with V and J called that TCRdb kept. Clones are partly lost; checked studies trace under half to an unresolved V gene and leave the rest unexplained. V, J and clone size were drawn from that table, and D and trimming were deduced from the DNA. In all, the sample holds a few million clones, and roughly 92% of those were seen once. Together, the top ten hold about 0.36% of the sample.

Donors were healthy HIV-negative adults with no recently reported acute infections or vaccinations. Every donor was a Caucasian adult residing in Nashville, Tennessee, USA. CD4+ T cells were enriched by magnetic negative selection; naive cells were then positively selected on CD45RA, and the negative fraction formed the memory subset. Blood was collected by leukapheresis, and PBMCs were isolated by Ficoll-Histopaque density gradient centrifugation and then cryopreserved in liquid nitrogen vapor phase. Analytical flow cytometry was used to check the purity and quantity of each magnetically sorted T cell population. Genomic DNA was isolated from every sorted fraction and measured by UV absorbance on a Nanodrop 2000c. The junction carries 8 bases between V and J, which are trimmed by 3 bases and 0 bases respectively. Via the germline V gene (reference sequence), CDR1 is MNHEY and CDR2 SMNVEV. The CDR3, cysteine through phenylalanine, is 15 amino acids long. The DNA shown is the 45-base CDR3, in frame from base 1.

The receptor comes from a man younger than 30 in good health. Some clones in this sample may be carry-over from other donors' samples. Sequenced material: naive CD4+ T cells from PBMCs. Explained via the paper, the cell subset or site label denotes: CD45RA+ positively selected. The chain couples TRBV27 to TRBJ2-2; no D gene can be assigned with confidence. The DNA is as follows: TGTGCCAGCAGTTTTTCTAGGGCGAACACCGGGGAGCTGTTTTTT. The encoded protein is CASSFSRANTGELFF.